The 10 T cell receptor beta chains listed next were all sequenced from one sample in a study of blood T cell repertoires in COVID-19. Generated by immunoSEQ multiplex PCR, the TCRdb table keeps only in-frame clones and is missing some. The table records about 270,000 clones, around four fifths of them present only once. The sample taken for sequencing was peripheral blood. These receptors came from a woman aged 50 to 60 with active or convalescent COVID-19.

The gene calls are TRBV4-2 and TRBJ2-3; 10 bases fit TRBD2. The CDR3 runs 15 residues. Germline-derived CDR1 and CDR2 are LGHNA and YNFKEQ. Trimming removed 8 bases from V and 0 bases from J; junction bases left unmatched: 5. CDR3 in amino acids: CASGTSEASTDTQYF. Written as DNA, the CDR3 is TGTGCCAGCGGGACTAGCGAGGCTAGCACAGATACGCAGTATTTT.

V and J are TRBV7-3 and TRBJ2-1, with 8 bases lining up with TRBD2. This CDR3 is 15 amino acids long. Germline lookup yields CDR1 SGHTA and CDR2 FQGTGA. The J segment lost 2 bases and the V segment lost 5 bases, leaving 5 bases of the junction unmatched. In DNA form, the CDR3 reads TGTGCCAGCAGCGTTAGCGGGGCCACCTACAATGAGCAGTTCTTC. Translating it yields CASSVSGATYNEQFF.

The rearrangement links TRBV28 to TRBJ1-5; 10 nucleotides match TRBD1. V lost 5 bases to trimming and J lost 2 bases; unmatched junction nucleotides: 6. CDR1 is MDHEN, CDR2 SYDVKM, per germline. The length of the CDR3 is 16 residues. CDR3 protein: CASSPRTGGRNQPQHF. DNA of the CDR3: TGTGCCAGCAGTCCGCGGACAGGGGGACGCAATCAGCCCCAGCATTTT.

This clone was counted at least ten times. This rearrangement joins TRBV7-8 to TRBJ1-1; 11 bases match TRBD1. V lost 0 bases, J lost 1 base, and 4 bases stayed unmatched. Germline values: CDR1 SGHVS, CDR2 FQNEAQ. This CDR3 comprises 17 residues. The CDR3 sequence: CASSLAGTGGKNTEAFF. DNA for the CDR3: TGTGCCAGCAGCTTAGCGGGGACAGGGGGTAAGAACACTGAAGCTTTCTTT.

The V call is TRBV6-5, the J call TRBJ2-1; 9 nucleotides align to TRBD2. Germline CDR1 is MNHEY and CDR2 is SVGAGI. The CDR3 extends over 15 amino acids. Trimming at V came to 7 bases and at J to 0 bases, leaving 4 bases not matched to a gene. The CDR3 loop is CASTLAGASYNEQFF. The CDR3 DNA follows: TGTGCCAGCACTTTAGCGGGAGCCTCCTACAATGAGCAGTTCTTC.

This chain uses TRBV18 with TRBJ2-7; 7 nucleotides match TRBD2. V lost 3 bases, J lost 7 bases, and 12 bases stayed unmatched. Germline V gives CDR1 KGHSH, CDR2 LQKENI. The CDR3 is 15 amino acids. The CDR3 region has the DNA TGTGCCAGCTCACCGGTCGGGAGGCCCCCGGGGGAGCAGTACTTC. It yields the protein CASSPVGRPPGEQYF.

This sequence joins TRBV5-1 and TRBJ1-4; 7 nucleotides match TRBD1. With V trimmed by 0 bases and J by 8 bases, 4 bases remained unmatched. Germline V gene data show CDR1 as SGHRS and CDR2 as YFSETQ. The CDR3 runs 14 residues. CDR3 coding DNA: TGCGCCAGCAGCTTGGACAGGGGTGGAGAAAAACTGTTTTTT. This encodes CASSLDRGGEKLFF.

V is TRBV30 and J is TRBJ1-3, with TRBD1 matching over 11 bases. V lost 1 base, J lost 4 bases, and 9 bases stayed unmatched. The CDR3 has 17 residues. The germline CDR1 and CDR2 sequences are GTSNPN and SVGIG (reference sequence). CDR3 residues: CAWSAPRDRGRGNTIYF. The CDR3 coding sequence is TGTGCCTGGAGTGCCCCAAGGGACAGGGGGAGAGGAAACACCATATATTTT.

V usage is TRBV7-9 and J usage is TRBJ1-2, with 9 nucleotides matching TRBD1. This CDR3 has 13 residues. Germline CDR1 reads SEHNR; CDR2 reads FQNEAQ (reference sequence). CDR3 amino acids: CALYVGQGNGYTF. The CDR3 DNA follows: TGTGCTCTCTACGTGGGACAGGGTAACGGCTACACCTTC. The full variable domain, rest sourced from reference TRBV7-9 and TRBJ1-2, is DTGVSQNPRHKITKRGQNVTFRCDPISEHNRLYWYRQTLGQGPEFLTYFQNEAQLEKSRLLSDRFSAERPKGSFSTLEIQRTEQGDSAMYLCALYVGQGNGYTFGSGTRLTVV.

The rearrangement uses TRBV5-1 and TRBJ1-1; D call uncertain. This CDR3 contains 14 residues. The germline V gene has CDR1 SGHRS and CDR2 YFSETQ. V was clipped by 4 bases and J by 0 bases, with 10 bases between them. The CDR3 region is CASSGSLMNTEAFF. DNA of the CDR3: TGCGCCAGCAGCGGGAGCCTCATGAACACTGAAGCTTTCTTT.